This T cell receptor beta chain was observed in a study of T cell responses to AZD1222 COVID-19 vaccine. Details on this clone: The target antigen is unknown.

Generated by immunoSEQ multiplex PCR, the TCRdb table keeps only in-frame clones and is missing some. This sample has roughly 120,000 clones, with 85% to 90% found just once. Pooled together were second doses at about 4 or about 12 weeks. Study outcomes and limitations: Unmutated variant regions reportedly attract nearly half of all spike-specific TCRs. Vaccine-associated CD4 TCRs spanned spike, dominant at 160-218 and 743-854.

The germline V and J ends were trimmed by 2 bases and 6 bases, with 10 bases remaining between them. This CDR3 is 13 amino acids long. Looked up from germline, CDR1 is SGHTA and CDR2 is FQGNSA. The input for sequencing was peripheral blood, taken 28 days after the second AZD1222 dose. This clonotype originated in an adult who received the AZD1222 COVID-19 vaccine. The chain couples TRBV7-2 to TRBJ1-1, with a tentative D call TRBD1 (5 bases). DNA of the CDR3: TGTGCCAGCAGCTTACTCAGGGAGGCTGAAGCTTTCTTT. It codes for CASSLLREAEAFF.